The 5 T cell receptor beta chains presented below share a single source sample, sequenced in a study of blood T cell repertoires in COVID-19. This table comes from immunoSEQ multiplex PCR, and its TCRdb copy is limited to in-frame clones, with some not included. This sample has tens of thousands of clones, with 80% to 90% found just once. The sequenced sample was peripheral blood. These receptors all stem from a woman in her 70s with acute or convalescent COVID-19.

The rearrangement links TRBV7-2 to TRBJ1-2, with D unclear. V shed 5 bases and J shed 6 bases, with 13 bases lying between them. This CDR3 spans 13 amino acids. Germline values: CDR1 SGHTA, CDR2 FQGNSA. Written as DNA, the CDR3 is TGTGCCAGCAGCAAGACTGTCCGGGATGGCTACACCTTC. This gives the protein CASSKTVRDGYTF.

The chain's CDR3 is CASSPGLEETQYF. CDR3 sequence (DNA): TGTGCCAGCAGCCCAGGACTAGAAGAGACCCAGTACTTC. The V and J genes are TRBV5-6 and TRBJ2-5; 7 nucleotides agree with TRBD2. CDR3 length: 13 residues. Per the germline V gene, CDR1 is SGHDT and CDR2 is YYEEEE. The V and J ends lost 4 bases and 3 bases, in that order; junction bases with no gene match: 3.

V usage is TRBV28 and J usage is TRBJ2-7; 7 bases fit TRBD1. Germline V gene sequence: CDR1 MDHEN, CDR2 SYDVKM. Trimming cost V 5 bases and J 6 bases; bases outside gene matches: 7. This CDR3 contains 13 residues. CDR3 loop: CASSPTGLGEQYF. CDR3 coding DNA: TGTGCCAGCAGTCCGACAGGGCTCGGCGAGCAGTACTTC. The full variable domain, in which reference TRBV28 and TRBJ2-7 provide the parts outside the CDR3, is DVKVTQSSRYLVKRTGEKVFLECVQDMDHENMFWYRQDPGLGLRLIYFSYDVKMKEKGDIPEGYSVSREKKERFSLILESASTNQTSMYLCASSPTGLGEQYFGPGTRLTVT.

CDR3: CASSLLGRNTGELFF. CDR3 DNA: TGTGCCAGCAGTTTACTGGGCCGGAACACCGGGGAGCTGTTTTTT. The V gene is TRBV28, the J gene TRBJ2-2; no clear D gene. The CDR3 runs to 15 residues. Germline V gives CDR1 MDHEN, CDR2 SYDVKM. V lost 2 bases and J lost 1, with 8 bases in between.

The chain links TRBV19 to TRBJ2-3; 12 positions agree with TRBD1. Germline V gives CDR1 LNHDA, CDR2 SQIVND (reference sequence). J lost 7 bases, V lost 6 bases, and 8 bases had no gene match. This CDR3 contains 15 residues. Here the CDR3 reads CASSNLGQGAYTQYF. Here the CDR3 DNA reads TGTGCCAGTAGCAACCTGGGACAGGGGGCGTATACGCAGTATTTT.